This entry lists 7 T cell receptor beta chains sequenced from one sample in a study of Graves' ophthalmopathy and Graves' hyperthyroidism. RNA transcripts yielded amplified TCR beta CDR3 regions. First-round RT-PCR with HTBI primers preceded a second-round multiplex PCR. TCRdb re-analysed the multiplex PCR reads in MiXCR, keeping a single row per CDR3 protein. The table includes around 1,200,000 distinct CDR3 sequences, 36% detected once. The specimen was peripheral blood or thyroid tissue (not recorded which). These receptors were obtained from an adult man with Graves' hyperthyroidism.

The chain is built from TRBV14 and TRBJ1-5, with D possibly being TRBD1 (6 bases). The CDR3 loop spans 17 amino acids. Germline-derived CDR1 and CDR2 are SGHDN and FVKESK. Trimming took 0 bases from V and 7 from J, leaving 19 bases between them. CDR3 bases: TGTGCCAGCAGCCAAGAACAATGGGACACGAAAATACAGCCCCAGCATTTT. Translating it yields CASSQEQWDTKIQPQHF.

The chain combines TRBV11-2 with TRBJ2-5, with D unclear. Germline V gene lookup returns CDR1 SGHAT and CDR2 FQNNGV. This CDR3 is built from 15 residues. V lost 1 base to trimming and J lost 3 bases, with 12 bases between them. The chain's CDR3 is CASSLVGPTKETQYF. The CDR3 DNA follows: TGTGCCAGCAGCTTAGTAGGCCCGACGAAAGAGACCCAGTACTTC.

This clonotype came up many times. The chain links TRBV5-6 to TRBJ1-1; D gene uncertain. V dropped 2 bases and J dropped 6 bases, with 8 bases sitting between them. The germline V gene encodes CDR1 SGHDT and CDR2 YYEEEE. The CDR3 has 12 amino acids. CDR3: CASSFNGPEAFF. The CDR3 region has the DNA TGTGCCAGCAGCTTTAACGGGCCTGAAGCTTTCTTT. The whole variable domain, remainder taken from reference TRBV5-6 and TRBJ1-1, is DAGVTQSPTHLIKTRGQQVTLRCSPKSGHDTVSWYQQALGQGPQFIFQYYEEEERQRGNFPDRFSGHQFPNYSSELNVNALLLGDSALYLCASSFNGPEAFFGQGTRLTVV.

A few counts support this clonotype. The CDR3 region has the DNA TGTGCCAGCAGTGCGACCCTCGGGCCCCGAGGATCACCCCTCCACTTT. This gives the protein CASSATLGPRGSPLHF. The chain uses TRBV6-1 and TRBJ1-6; D is unclear. V lost 4 bases and J lost 10, with 20 bases in between. The CDR3 extends over 16 amino acids. Germline CDR1 reads MNHNS; CDR2 reads SASEGT.

This clonotype has ten or more counts. This sequence joins TRBV25-1 and TRBJ1-2; D uncertain. Germline CDR1 is MGHDK and CDR2 is SYGVNS. The CDR3 is 14 amino acids. V was cut by 3 bases and J by 1 base, with 9 bases left in between. The CDR3, as DNA: TGTGCCAGCAGTGACCCCGGTTATAACTATGGCTACACCTTC. Protein sequence: CASSDPGYNYGYTF.

This clonotype was observed a few times. This chain connects TRBV4-3 to TRBJ2-2, with 7 bases matching TRBD1. V was clipped by 0 bases and J by 6 bases; unmatched bases: 1. In germline, CDR1 is LGHNA, CDR2 YSLEER. The length of the CDR3 is 14 residues. The CDR3 sequence: CASSQETGAGELFF. CDR3 bases: TGCGCCAGCAGCCAAGAAACAGGGGCCGGGGAGCTGTTTTTT.

This clonotype was observed a handful of times. This rearrangement joins TRBV7-9 to TRBJ1-1; D is uncertain. The CDR3 contains 14 residues. The V and J ends lost 5 bases and 7 bases respectively, with 17 bases between them. Germline CDR1 and CDR2: SEHNR and FQNEAQ (reference sequence). The CDR3 here is CASSQVGRHFEAFF. The CDR3 DNA reads as TGTGCCAGCAGCCAAGTAGGTCGGCACTTTGAAGCTTTCTTT.